The 25 T cell receptor beta chains listed next were all sequenced from one sample in a study of cytomegalovirus exposure and HLA in healthy donors. Here immunoSEQ multiplex PCR was the method, and the copy in TCRdb shows in-frame clones only, minus some. This sample has 300,000 or so clones, with around 90% found just once. Sequences were obtained from PBMCs. The receptors derive from a man between 25 and 39 years old in good health and CMV-seronegative.

CDR3 region: CASSHWDRGTDTQYF. CDR3 coding DNA: TGCGCCAGCAGCCACTGGGACAGGGGGACAGATACGCAGTATTTT. The chain has TRBV4-1 and TRBJ2-3; 11 bases match TRBD1. Germline V CDR1 and CDR2: MGHRA, YSYEKL. This CDR3 has 15 amino acids. J lost 3 bases, V lost 3 bases, and 2 bases had no gene match.

V usage is TRBV5-1 and J usage is TRBJ2-1; 16 nucleotides agree with TRBD2. Germline CDR1 is SGHRS and CDR2 is YFSETQ. V gave up 4 bases and J gave up 5 bases; unmatched junction bases: 9. CDR3 size: 18 residues. DNA of the CDR3: TGCGCCAGCAGCGTTGGGACTAGCGGGGGGGCTCGGAACAATGAGCAGTTCTTC. Translated: CASSVGTSGGARNNEQFF.

V usage is TRBV13 and J usage is TRBJ1-3; 8 bases agree with TRBD1. The ends lost 5 bases at V and 4 bases at J; junction bases unmatched: 4. This CDR3 is built from 14 residues. The germline CDR1 and CDR2 sequences are PRHDT and FYEKMQ (reference sequence). The CDR3 nucleotides are TGTGCCAGCAGCCCGGACAGGGTCGGAAACACCATATATTTT. It yields the protein CASSPDRVGNTIYF. Full variable domain (remainder filled in from reference TRBV13 and TRBJ1-3): AAGVIQSPRHLIKEKRETATLKCYPIPRHDTVYWYQQGPGQDPQFLISFYEKMQSDKGSIPDRFSAQQFSDYHSELNMSSLELGDSALYFCASSPDRVGNTIYFGEGSWLTVV.

This clone was found once. The DNA of the CDR3 is TGCGCCAGCAGTTCCGGGACAGGGGGCATGAATGAGCAGTTCTTC. Translated: CASSSGTGGMNEQFF. The V call is TRBV5-1, the J call TRBJ2-1; 12 nucleotides agree with TRBD1. After removal of 5 bases from V and 7 bases from J, the junction contained 7 bases not matched to a gene. Germline assignment: CDR1 SGHRS and CDR2 YFSETQ. This CDR3 is 15 amino acids long. The full variable domain, rest sourced from reference TRBV5-1 and TRBJ2-1, is KAGVTQTPRYLIKTRGQQVTLSCSPISGHRSVSWYQQTPGQGLQFLFEYFSETQRNKGNFPGRFSGRQFSNSRSEMNVSTLELGDSALYLCASSSGTGGMNEQFFGPGTRLTVL.

This clone was seen a single time. The V gene is TRBV5-6, the J gene TRBJ2-1; D may be TRBD1 (6 bases). CDR1 SGHDT and CDR2 YYEEEE come from the germline V gene. Trimming took 2 bases from V and 4 from J, leaving 16 bases between them. The CDR3 is 16 residues long. In nucleotides, the CDR3 is TGTGCCAGCAGCTTTAGATCAGGGGTGGGATACAATGAGCAGTTCTTC. It encodes CASSFRSGVGYNEQFF.

The gene calls are TRBV7-9 and TRBJ2-2; TRBD1 matches at 8 bases. V gave up 5 bases and J gave up 1 base; unmatched junction bases: 6. The CDR3 has 16 residues. Per germline, CDR1 SEHNR and CDR2 FQNEAQ (reference sequence). CDR3 region: CASSLDRGWNTGELFF. CDR3 coding DNA: TGTGCCAGCAGCCTCGACAGGGGATGGAACACCGGGGAGCTGTTTTTT.

The J gene is TRBJ2-2, the V gene TRBV13, with 10 bases identical to TRBD2. Germline assignment: CDR1 PRHDT and CDR2 FYEKMQ (reference sequence). The CDR3 spans 15 residues. V gave up 7 bases and J gave up 7 bases; unmatched junction bases: 9. DNA of the CDR3: TGTGCCAGCACTAGCGGGGGCCCCATGGACGGGGAGCTGTTTTTT. This codes for CASTSGGPMDGELFF. The full variable domain, rest sourced from reference TRBV13 and TRBJ2-2, is AAGVIQSPRHLIKEKRETATLKCYPIPRHDTVYWYQQGPGQDPQFLISFYEKMQSDKGSIPDRFSAQQFSDYHSELNMSSLELGDSALYFCASTSGGPMDGELFFGEGSRLTVL.

Regarding this clone: One junction end does not reproduce the germline sequence, and a read error may be involved. The V and J genes are TRBV6-6 and TRBJ2-1; 10 bases align to TRBD2. The CDR3 runs 15 residues. CDR1 is MNHNY, CDR2 SVGAGI, per germline (reference sequence). The CDR3 loop is CASSYSGSGGPPFLF. In DNA form, the CDR3 reads TGTGCCAGCAGTTACTCGGGTAGCGGGGGGCCGCCTTTTCTCTTC.

This clone occurred a few times. V and J are TRBV2 and TRBJ2-7; 9 bases are a match to TRBD1. Trimming took 6 bases from V and 3 from J; bases not matched to a gene: 9. Looked up from germline, CDR1 is SNHLY and CDR2 is FYNNEI. CDR3 size: 15 residues. This chain's CDR3 is CASSADRGIYYEQYF. The CDR3 bases are TGTGCCAGCAGCGCAGACAGGGGGATCTACTACGAGCAGTACTTC. The full variable domain, in which reference TRBV2 and TRBJ2-7 provide the parts outside the CDR3, is EPEVTQTPSHQVTQMGQEVILRCVPISNHLYFYWYRQILGQKVEFLVSFYNNEISEKSEIFDDQFSVERPDGSNFTLKIRSTKLEDSAMYFCASSADRGIYYEQYFGPGTRLTVT.

The rearrangement uses TRBV7-2 and TRBJ2-3, with 7 bases fitting TRBD1. Germline V gene lookup returns CDR1 SGHTA and CDR2 FQGNSA. V shed 3 bases, J shed 5 bases, and the junction held 2 bases outside the gene matches. This CDR3 has 13 amino acids. The CDR3 here is CASSFRQGDTQYF. The CDR3 bases are TGTGCCAGCAGCTTCCGACAGGGAGATACGCAGTATTTT.

The chain couples TRBV5-1 to TRBJ1-1, with D maybe TRBD1 (5 bases). CDR1 and CDR2 (germline): SGHRS, YFSETQ. Deletions cut 0 bases from V and 10 bases from J, with 13 bases between. This CDR3 has 13 residues. The CDR3 DNA follows: TGCGCCAGCAGCTTGGATCCCGGGACTAGAGCTTTCTTT. The encoded protein is CASSLDPGTRAFF.

This sequence joins TRBV6-5 and TRBJ2-7, with D possibly being TRBD1 (6 bases). V lost 4 bases, J lost 2 bases, and 15 bases lay in between. Germline CDR1 and CDR2: MNHEY and SVGAGI. The CDR3 is made up of 15 amino acids. CDR3 in DNA: TGTGCCAGCAGTTCCTCCACGACAGGCGCCTACGAGCAGTACTTC. Protein sequence: CASSSSTTGAYEQYF.

This chain links TRBV27 with TRBJ1-6; 7 bases align to TRBD1. Germline CDR1 MNHEY, CDR2 SMNVEV (reference sequence). With V trimmed by 3 bases and J by 5 bases, 10 bases remained unmatched. The CDR3 runs 17 residues. The DNA for the CDR3 is TGTGCCAGCAGTTTCCGGTTGCTACAGGGGAATAATTCACCCCTCCACTTT. Translated: CASSFRLLQGNNSPLHF.

The genes are TRBV11-2 and TRBJ2-3; no definite D call. The germline gives CDR1 SGHAT, CDR2 FQNNGV. This CDR3 contains 13 residues. The V and J ends lost 4 bases and 3 bases respectively, with 8 bases between them. CDR3 nucleotides: TGTGCCAGCAGCTCCTTTCGGACAGATACGCAGTATTTT. Its protein product is CASSSFRTDTQYF.

V gene TRBV6-6 combines with J gene TRBJ1-3, with unresolved D. Between the trimmed V and J ends, which lost 7 bases and 9 bases, there was a span of 7 bases. Germline CDR1 MNHNY, CDR2 SVGAGI (reference sequence). The CDR3 is 10 residues long. The CDR3 DNA reads as TGTGCCAGCAACGGAGGCACCATATATTTT. Its protein is CASNGGTIYF.

Points on this clone: Other DNA sequences of this sample code for an identical CDR3. This chain links TRBV10-3 with TRBJ2-7, with 8 nucleotides matching TRBD1. With 4 bases clipped from V and 0 bases from J, the junction kept 2 bases outside the gene matches. The CDR3 runs 14 residues. CDR1 is ENHRY, CDR2 SYGVKD, per germline. CDR3 bases: TGTGCCATCAGTGGGACAGGGAGCTCCTACGAGCAGTACTTC. Protein: CAISGTGSSYEQYF.

The chain carries TRBV6-1 and TRBJ2-3; 8 nucleotides line up with TRBD2. Germline V gene lookup returns CDR1 MNHNS and CDR2 SASEGT. Germline trimming cut 10 bases from V and 2 bases from J; bases unmatched to any gene: 11. CDR3 length: 15 residues. CDR3 sequence reads: CAISKAGVFTDTQYF. CDR3 sequence (DNA): TGTGCCATCTCTAAAGCGGGGGTGTTCACAGATACGCAGTATTTT.

This clone has only one observation. CDR3: CASSRQPGLSPEAFF. Written as DNA, the CDR3 is TGTGCCAGCAGTCGCCAACCGGGACTTTCCCCTGAAGCTTTCTTT. The chain links TRBV6-5 to TRBJ1-1; tentative D call: TRBD1 (5 bases). This CDR3 region has 15 residues. CDR1 and CDR2 (germline): MNHEY, SVGAGI. Trimming took 5 bases from V and 6 from J, leaving 19 bases between them.

The CDR3, as DNA: TGTGCCAGCAGCTTAACCGGGGTCCAGGCTGGGGATACGCAGTATTTT. Translating gives CASSLTGVQAGDTQYF. The genes are TRBV11-2 and TRBJ2-3, with D possibly matching TRBD2 (5 bases). V was shortened by 2 bases and J by 6 bases, with 18 bases between the two germline ends. The germline V gene encodes CDR1 SGHAT and CDR2 FQNNGV. CDR3 length: 16 amino acids. Supplemented by reference TRBV11-2 and TRBJ2-3, the full variable domain reads EAGVAQSPRYKIIEKRQSVAFWCNPISGHATLYWYQQILGQGPKLLIQFQNNGVVDDSQLPKDRFSAERLKGVDSTLKIQPAKLEDSAVYLCASSLTGVQAGDTQYFGPGTRLTVL.

The V and J genes are TRBV30 and TRBJ1-1; D may be TRBD1 (5 bases). Deletions cut 2 bases from V and 1 base from J, with 8 bases between. This CDR3 spans 13 amino acids. The germline V gene has CDR1 GTSNPN and CDR2 SVGIG (reference sequence). The CDR3 DNA follows: TGTGCCTGGAGTATCGACAGGAACACTGAAGCTTTCTTT. Residues: CAWSIDRNTEAFF. Full variable domain (remainder filled in from reference TRBV30 and TRBJ1-1): SQTIHQWPATLVQPVGSPLSLECTVEGTSNPNLYWYRQAAGRGLQLLFYSVGIGQISSEVPQNLSASRPQDRQFILSSKKLLLSDSGFYLCAWSIDRNTEAFFGQGTRLTVV.

The chain links TRBV5-4 to TRBJ2-1, with D perhaps TRBD1 (5 bases). This CDR3 contains 16 residues. V dropped 0 bases and J dropped 0 bases, with 10 bases sitting between them. Germline V gives CDR1 SGHNT, CDR2 YYREEE (reference sequence). CDR3 region: CASSLDQGSSYNEQFF. CDR3 nucleotide sequence: TGTGCCAGCAGCTTGGATCAGGGTAGCTCCTACAATGAGCAGTTCTTC. The full variable domain, rest sourced from reference TRBV5-4 and TRBJ2-1, is ETGVTQSPTHLIKTRGQQVTLRCSSQSGHNTVSWYQQALGQGPQFIFQYYREEENGRGNFPPRFSGLQFPNYSSELNVNALELDDSALYLCASSLDQGSSYNEQFFGPGTRLTVL.

V gene TRBV25-1 combines with J gene TRBJ1-1; the D gene is possibly TRBD1 (5 bases). The CDR3 has 13 residues. With 6 bases removed from V and 5 bases from J, the gap between germline ends came to 13 bases. Germline V gene data show CDR1 as MGHDK and CDR2 as SYGVNS. CDR3 amino acids: CASSPGQGTEAFF. Written as DNA, the CDR3 is TGTGCCAGCAGCCCAGGACAAGGGACTGAAGCTTTCTTT.

CDR3 amino acids: CASSERGQGHQPQHF. The CDR3 region has the DNA TGTGCCAGCAGTGAAAGGGGACAGGGCCATCAGCCCCAGCATTTT. V and J are TRBV6-1 and TRBJ1-5, with TRBD1 matching 9 bases. The V gene end was trimmed by 2 bases and the J gene end by 5 bases; junction bases not matched to a gene: 4. The CDR3 loop spans 15 amino acids. CDR1 is MNHNS, CDR2 SASEGT, per germline.

This chain connects TRBV19 to TRBJ2-3; D is perhaps TRBD2 (6 bases). The CDR3 is made up of 14 amino acids. Trimming stripped 5 bases from V and 2 bases from J, with 11 bases between. Looked up from germline, CDR1 is LNHDA and CDR2 is SQIVND (reference sequence). CDR3 region: CASSPSGDTDTQYF. The CDR3 DNA follows: TGTGCCAGTAGTCCCTCGGGGGACACAGATACGCAGTATTTT.

The gene calls are TRBV4-3 and TRBJ1-5, with D perhaps matching TRBD1 (5 bases). The germline CDR1 and CDR2 sequences are LGHNA and YSLEER. V was cut by 0 bases and J by 5 bases, with 17 bases left in between. CDR3 size: 17 residues. The CDR3 region is CASSQDKSGGEDQPQHF. In nucleotides, the CDR3 is TGCGCCAGCAGCCAAGATAAGTCCGGGGGAGAAGATCAGCCCCAGCATTTT.